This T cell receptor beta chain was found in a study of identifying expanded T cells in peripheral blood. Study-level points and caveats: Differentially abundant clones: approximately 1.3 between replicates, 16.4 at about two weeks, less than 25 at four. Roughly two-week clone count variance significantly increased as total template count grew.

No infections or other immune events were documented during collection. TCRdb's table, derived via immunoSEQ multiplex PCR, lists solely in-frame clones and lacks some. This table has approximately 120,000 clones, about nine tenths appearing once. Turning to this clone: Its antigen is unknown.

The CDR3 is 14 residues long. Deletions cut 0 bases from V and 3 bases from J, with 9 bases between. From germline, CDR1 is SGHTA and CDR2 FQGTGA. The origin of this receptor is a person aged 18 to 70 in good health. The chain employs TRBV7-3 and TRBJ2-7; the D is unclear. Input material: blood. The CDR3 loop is CASSLTSGYYEQYF. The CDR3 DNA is TGTGCCAGCAGCTTAACATCCGGGTACTACGAGCAGTACTTC.